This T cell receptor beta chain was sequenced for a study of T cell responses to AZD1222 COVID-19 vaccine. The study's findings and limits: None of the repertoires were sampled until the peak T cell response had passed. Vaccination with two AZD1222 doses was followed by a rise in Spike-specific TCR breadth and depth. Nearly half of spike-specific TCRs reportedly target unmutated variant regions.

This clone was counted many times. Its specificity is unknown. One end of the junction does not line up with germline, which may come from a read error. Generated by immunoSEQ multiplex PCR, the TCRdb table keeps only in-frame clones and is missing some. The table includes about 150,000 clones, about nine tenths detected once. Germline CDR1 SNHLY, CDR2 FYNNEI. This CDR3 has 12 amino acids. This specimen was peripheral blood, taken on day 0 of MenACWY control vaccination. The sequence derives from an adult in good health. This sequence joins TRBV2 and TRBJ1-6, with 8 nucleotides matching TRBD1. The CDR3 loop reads CASRGTGSALHF. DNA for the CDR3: TGTGCCAGCAGGGGGACAGGTTCAGCCCTCCACTTT. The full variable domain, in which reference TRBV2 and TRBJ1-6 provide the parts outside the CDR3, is EPEVTQTPSHQVTQMGQEVILRCVPISNHLYFYWYRQILGQKVEFLVSFYNNEISEKSEIFDDQFSVERPDGSNFTLKIRSTKLEDSAMYFCASRGTGSALHFGNGTRLTVT.